The clone carrying this T cell receptor beta chain came up once. Its antigen is currently unknown. Other nucleotide sequences from this sample produce the same CDR3. This sample is drawn from a study of shared clonotypes between healthy human individuals. Findings of the study overall: It was expected that sequencing depth would affect clonotype sharing among donors.

At deep level, the assay was performed. Each subset's genomic DNA was shared equally among a number of immunoSEQ plates. Every unsorted PBMC PCR replicate was loaded with about 290 ng DNA, roughly 30,000 T cell genomes. Data came from immunoSEQ multiplex PCR; TCRdb stores just in-frame clones and leaves some out. The sample records about 460,000 clones, over 60% being singletons. The CDR3 loop spans 11 amino acids. The germline gives CDR1 MNHNS, CDR2 SASEGT. The V end lost 4 bases, the J end lost 4 bases, and 5 bases lay between the germline ends. The rearrangement joins TRBV6-1 to TRBJ2-7; D is uncertain. This sequence was found in a middle-aged woman in good health. Some clones in this sample may be carry-over from other donors' samples. Sequencing was done on a sample of PBMCs. The CDR3 region is CASSGRYEQYF. Here the CDR3 DNA reads TGTGCCAGCAGTGGACGGTACGAGCAGTACTTC.